This T cell receptor beta chain was sequenced in a study of CD8 T cells in ankylosing spondylitis. This clonotype was seen ten or more times. TCRdb called the 5' RACE reads again in MiXCR, with one record for every CDR3 protein. The sample has about 240,000 distinct CDR3 sequences, about 10% seen once. Specimen: blood, either unsorted or a sorted T cell fraction (not recorded which). This receptor was taken from a male donor with ankylosing spondylitis or in good health (not recorded which).

Here the CDR3 reads CASSLAAGDTGELFF. CDR3 bases: TGCGCCAGCAGCTTGGCTGCAGGGGACACCGGGGAGCTGTTTTTT. The chain carries TRBV5-1 and TRBJ2-2, with D maybe TRBD1 (6 bases). Germline V CDR1 and CDR2: SGHRS, YFSETQ. V lost 0 bases and J 3 bases, leaving 9 bases between the germline ends. The CDR3 extends over 15 amino acids.